This T cell receptor beta chain was obtained from a study of cytomegalovirus exposure and HLA in healthy donors. Study-level results: Later analysis indicated greater clonal expansion among HLA-associated TCR beta chains than among equally common other chains.

Germline trimming cut 0 bases from V and 4 bases from J; bases unmatched to any gene: 3. Germline values: CDR1 SEHNR, CDR2 FQNEAQ (reference sequence). The CDR3 covers 15 residues. Everyone who donated was a healthy bone marrow donor. PCR amplification relied on 60 Vbeta primers (plus 13 Jbeta primers). The protocol was immunoSEQ multiplex PCR, while the TCRdb copy is restricted to in-frame clones and leaves out a portion. The sample consists of 210,000 or so clones, around 83% of them appearing once. A word on this clone: Its specificity is not known. This CDR3 is also generated by other DNA sequences in the sample.

The TCR sequence derives from a girl between 2 and 10 years old in good health and CMV-seronegative. The sequenced sample was PBMCs. The J gene is TRBJ2-1, the V gene TRBV7-9, with 7 bases identical to TRBD2. The CDR3, as DNA: TGTGCCAGCAGCTTAGCGGGAGGGGTATACAATGAGCAGTTCTTC. Residues: CASSLAGGVYNEQFF.